These 14 T cell receptor beta chains share one sample of origin, sequenced in a study of T cells in narcolepsy. Profiling relied on immunoSEQ multiplex PCR, and the TCRdb table lists in-frame clones only, not all of them. The table has about 32,000 clones, 79% seen once; the top ten hold approximately 1%. Sequencing input: CD45RA- memory CD4+ T cells from PBMCs. Receptors were obtained from a human donor with narcolepsy.

This sequence joins TRBV6-5 and TRBJ2-7, with D tentatively TRBD1 (6 bases). The V gene lost 0 bases and the J gene lost 7 bases, with 13 bases spanning the gap. Germline CDR1 and CDR2: MNHEY and SVGAGI. The CDR3 length is 14 residues. The CDR3 nucleotides read TGTGCCAGCAGTTACTCACAGGGTTCCGAGGAGCAGTACTTC. It translates to CASSYSQGSEEQYF.

The chain couples TRBV28 to TRBJ2-5, with a tentative D call TRBD2 (7 bases). Trimming pared 7 bases from V and 5 bases from J, leaving 20 bases between. The CDR3 spans 15 residues. Germline CDR1 MDHEN, CDR2 SYDVKM. The CDR3 bases are TGTGCCAGCACCTTCCGGGGGGCAAGACAGGAGACCCAGTACTTC. It translates to CASTFRGARQETQYF.

Here the CDR3 DNA reads TGTGCCTGGGGAAAGGGACAGATCAATCAGCCCCAGCATTTT. Its translation is CAWGKGQINQPQHF. V and J are TRBV30 and TRBJ1-5; 7 bases agree with TRBD1. CDR1 and CDR2 from the germline V gene are GTSNPN and SVGIG (reference sequence). V dropped 5 bases and J dropped 3; count of bases not matched to a gene: 7. CDR3 length equals 14 residues.

This chain joins TRBV7-2 and TRBJ2-5; TRBD2 might be the D (5 bases). V was trimmed by 5 bases and J by 5 bases, leaving 27 bases between them. The CDR3 covers 18 residues. In germline, CDR1 is SGHTA, CDR2 FQGNSA. The CDR3 DNA reads as TGTGCCAGCAGCATAAGAGACCCGAGTTTCCCAACGGGGGAGACCCAGTACTTC. This sequence encodes CASSIRDPSFPTGETQYF. The complete variable domain, with remaining parts taken from reference TRBV7-2 and TRBJ2-5, reads GAGVSQSPSNKVTEKGKDVELRCDPISGHTALYWYRQSLGQGLEFLIYFQGNSAPDKSGLPSDRFSAERTGGSVSTLTIQRTQQEDSAVYLCASSIRDPSFPTGETQYFGPGTRLLVL.

This clone appeared a few times. The CDR3 region has the DNA TGTGCCAGCCATACGGGCTCTGGAAACACCATATATTTT. This translates into CASHTGSGNTIYF. This chain connects TRBV2 to TRBJ1-3, with unresolved D. V was cut by 8 bases and J by 0 bases, with 8 bases left in between. Germline CDR1 and CDR2: SNHLY and FYNNEI. This CDR3 has 13 residues.

This sequence joins TRBV5-5 and TRBJ2-3, with TRBD2 identical over 10 bases. The V gene's germline CDR1 is SGHKS and CDR2 YYEKEE (reference sequence). V lost 5 bases, J lost 4 bases, and 7 bases stayed unmatched. This CDR3 is 15 amino acids long. The chain's CDR3 is CASSSGLAVPDTQYF. The CDR3 nucleotides read TGTGCCAGCAGTTCCGGACTAGCGGTCCCAGATACGCAGTATTTT.

The chain links TRBV4-1 to TRBJ1-2; 8 bases are shared with TRBD1. The CDR3 is 15 amino acids. Germline V lookup: CDR1 MGHRA, CDR2 YSYEKL. V lost 5 bases, J lost 2 bases, and 7 bases stayed unmatched. Here the CDR3 reads CASSSQTGENYGYTF. CDR3 coding DNA: TGCGCCAGCAGCTCTCAGACAGGGGAAAACTATGGCTACACCTTC.

This clone was detected only a few times. The rearrangement uses TRBV29-1 and TRBJ2-3, with TRBD2 identical over 14 bases. The CDR3 is 16 residues long. Germline CDR1 is SQVTM and CDR2 is ANQGSEA. V shed 6 bases, J shed 1 base, and the junction held 6 bases outside the gene matches. The CDR3 sequence is CSVGGLAGVGTDTQYF. CDR3 in DNA: TGCAGCGTGGGGGGACTAGCGGGAGTGGGCACAGATACGCAGTATTTT.

The chain is built from TRBV10-3 and TRBJ1-1; D gene uncertain. CDR3 size: 12 residues. Germline V gives CDR1 ENHRY, CDR2 SYGVKD. With 6 bases removed from V and 5 bases from J, the gap between germline ends came to 10 bases. The CDR3 DNA follows: TGTGCCATCAGGGAGGGTGGTACTGAAGCTTTCTTT. Amino acids: CAIREGGTEAFF.

The rearrangement uses TRBV6-1 and TRBJ2-3, with D possibly TRBD2 on 6 matching bases. Germline CDR1 is MNHNS and CDR2 is SASEGT. Trimming cost V 3 bases and J 3 bases, with 16 bases left between them. The CDR3 spans 16 residues. The CDR3 DNA reads as TGTGCCAGCAGTGACCCCCTCTTTAGCGGAACAGATACGCAGTATTTT. Translating it yields CASSDPLFSGTDTQYF.

This CDR3 reads CASSPGGVGNTEAFF. For the CDR3, the DNA is TGTGCCAGTAGTCCCGGGGGTGTCGGGAACACTGAAGCTTTCTTT. J is TRBJ1-1 and V is TRBV19; a weak D match, TRBD1 (5 bases). The CDR3 contains 15 residues. The germline V gene encodes CDR1 LNHDA and CDR2 SQIVND (reference sequence). V gave up 5 bases and J gave up 1 base, with 14 bases separating them.

This chain uses TRBV7-9 with TRBJ2-5; D is unclear. V gave up 0 bases and J gave up 5 bases, with 13 bases separating them. The germline V gene has CDR1 SEHNR and CDR2 FQNEAQ (reference sequence). The CDR3 loop spans 15 amino acids. The CDR3 DNA reads as TGTGCCAGCAGCTTAGCGGGTGCACCCGGCGAGACCCAGTACTTC. This translates into CASSLAGAPGETQYF.

The chain has TRBV19 and TRBJ2-7; 12 bases align to TRBD1. There are 15 residues in the CDR3. The junction had 6 bases not matched to a gene; V was cut back by 4 bases and J by 5 bases. Per the germline V gene, CDR1 is LNHDA and CDR2 is SQIVND (reference sequence). Here the CDR3 DNA reads TGTGCCAGTAGTACCCCGGGACAGGGGGCGAACGAGCAGTACTTC. Translating it yields CASSTPGQGANEQYF.

The chain joins TRBV27 to TRBJ1-5; perhaps TRBD1 as D (5 bases). The CDR3 has 15 residues. CDR1 and CDR2 (germline): MNHEY, SMNVEV (reference sequence). Trimming pared 5 bases from V and 0 bases from J, leaving 11 bases between. CDR3 sequence reads: CASSPTGDSNQPQHF. The CDR3 DNA sequence: TGTGCCAGCAGTCCCACAGGAGATAGCAATCAGCCCCAGCATTTT.